A selection of T cell receptor beta chains follows, all from one sample in a study of CD8+ T cells in alopecia areata. Repertoires were generated with immunoSEQ multiplex PCR, while TCRdb's copy carries only in-frame clones and drops some. The sample includes hundreds of thousands of clones, about 62% of them seen just once. This specimen consisted of CD4+ T cells sorted from blood, obtained at roughly week 52, from a patient treated with tofacitinib. The receptors originated from a human donor with alopecia areata. Each CDR3 is given with its conserved first and last residue. D genes are given only for firm matches. Clone size is shown for a subset of rows, as once, few, many or a class of expanded clone.

j_gene	abundance	len	d_gene	v_gene	CDR3nt	CDR3aa
TRBJ2-3	many	14	-	TRBV2	TGTGCCAGCAGTGGCATCTACGGTCAAGATACGCAGTATTTT	CASSGIYGQDTQYF
TRBJ2-4	-	15	-	TRBV18	TGTGCCAGCTCACTCAAGGAACGGGCCAAAAACATTCAGTACTTC	CASSLKERAKNIQYF
TRBJ2-5	-	15	TRBD2	TRBV7-3	TGTGCCAGCAGCTCCTCCGGGGGGGCCTGGGAGACCCAGTACTTC	CASSSSGGAWETQYF
TRBJ2-7	few	16	TRBD2	TRBV2	TGTGCCAGCAGTGACATTAGCGGGGGCCCTTCCTACGAGCAGTACTTC	CASSDISGGPSYEQYF
TRBJ1-6	few	14	TRBD1	TRBV30	TGTGCCTGGAGAATAGACAGGGTGAAATCACCCCTCCACTTT	CAWRIDRVKSPLHF
TRBJ2-5	-	14	TRBD1	TRBV5-1	TGCGCCAGCAGCTTTTGGACAGGGAGTGAGACCCAGTACTTC	CASSFWTGSETQYF
TRBJ2-3	once	13	TRBD1	TRBV30	TGTGCCGGGACAGGGGCCAGCACAGATACGCAGTATTTT	CAGTGASTDTQYF
TRBJ1-1	-	13	TRBD1	TRBV10-3	TGTGCCATCAGTAGGACAGGGAACACTGAAGCTTTCTTT	CAISRTGNTEAFF
TRBJ1-6	few	13	-	TRBV4-3	TGCGCCAGCAGCCGGACCGTCGGATCACCCCTCCACTTT	CASSRTVGSPLHF
TRBJ1-2	-	14	-	TRBV15	TGTGCCACCAGCAGATCAGGGACGAGCTATGGCTACACCTTC	CATSRSGTSYGYTF
TRBJ1-1	-	13	-	TRBV29-1	TGCAGCGTTGCGAGACCCATGAACACTGAAGCTTTCTTT	CSVARPMNTEAFF
TRBJ2-5	once	16	TRBD1	TRBV18	TGTGCCAGCTCACGAAACCCGGGACAGGGGGTAGAGACCCAGTACTTC	CASSRNPGQGVETQYF
TRBJ2-5	-	14	TRBD2	TRBV9	TGTGCCAGCAGCAAAATAGCGGGGCAAGAGACCCAGTACTTC	CASSKIAGQETQYF
TRBJ1-6	-	16	-	TRBV4-1	TGCGCCAGCAGCCGCTCAAGATGGGGGATGGATTCACCCCTCCACTTT	CASSRSRWGMDSPLHF
TRBJ1-5	-	13	TRBD1	TRBV4-1	TGCGCCAGCAGCCAGGACAGGGCCCAGCCCCAGCATTTT	CASSQDRAQPQHF
TRBJ2-1	-	14	-	TRBV11-3	TGTGCCAGCAGCTTAGGACGAGGGGCGACGGAGCAGTTCTTC	CASSLGRGATEQFF
TRBJ2-7	-	14	-	TRBV6-1	TGTGCCAGCAGTGAATGGGAGATTCGGTACGAGCAGTACTTC	CASSEWEIRYEQYF
TRBJ2-1	-	15	-	TRBV4-1	TGCGCCAGCAGCCAATACAGGGACTCCTACAATGAGCAGTTCTTC	CASSQYRDSYNEQFF
TRBJ2-1	-	14	-	TRBV30	TGTGCCTGGATGGGCGATGGGGTCTACAATGAGCAGTTCTTC	CAWMGDGVYNEQFF
TRBJ2-2	few	14	-	TRBV7-7	TGTGCTAGCAGCTCCGGTCTGAACACCGGGGAGCTGTTTTTT	CASSSGLNTGELFF
TRBJ2-1	-	14	-	TRBV30	TGTGCCTGGAGTGTAGTGGACATATACAATGAGCAGTTCTTC	CAWSVVDIYNEQFF
TRBJ1-2	-	12	-	TRBV29-1	TGCAGCGTGACTACAGGAAACTATGGCTACACCTTC	CSVTTGNYGYTF
TRBJ2-3	few	16	TRBD1	TRBV29-1	TGCAGCGTAATCTTTTACGGACAGGGTCAGGGGGATACGCAGTATTTT	CSVIFYGQGQGDTQYF
TRBJ2-1	-	16	TRBD1	TRBV4-1	TGCGCCAGCAGACCCCCCGGGACAGGGGGTCACAATGAGCAGTTCTTC	CASRPPGTGGHNEQFF
TRBJ1-1	few	14	-	TRBV12-5	TGTGCTAGTGGCCGGGCGGCCTTAGACACTGAAGCTTTCTTT	CASGRAALDTEAFF
TRBJ2-5	-	13	-	TRBV5-6	TGTGCCAGCAGCCTCACTTTATCGGAGACCCAGTACTTC	CASSLTLSETQYF
TRBJ2-3	few	15	-	TRBV5-1	TGCGCCAGCAGCTTTACAGGGCTCGGCACAGATACGCAGTATTTT	CASSFTGLGTDTQYF
TRBJ1-2	-	14	-	TRBV29-1	TGCAGCGTTGAAGCGGTGGGACTTAACTATGGCTACACCTTC	CSVEAVGLNYGYTF
TRBJ1-2	-	9	-	TRBV20-1	TGCAGTGTAACAGACGGCTACACCTTC	CSVTDGYTF
TRBJ2-5	once	16	-	TRBV11-2	TGTGCCAGCAGCTTCGGACAACGGGGGATAGGGGAGACCCAGTACTTC	CASSFGQRGIGETQYF
TRBJ2-5	-	13	TRBD1	TRBV30	TGTGCCTCCTCAGACAGGGGGGAAGAGACCCAGTACTTC	CASSDRGEETQYF
TRBJ2-5	few	15	TRBD1	TRBV5-4	TGTGCCAGCAGCTTCCGGACAGGTTCCAGGGGGACCCAGTACTTC	CASSFRTGSRGTQYF
TRBJ2-1	-	13	TRBD1	TRBV7-2	TGTGCCAGCAGCTCGGACAGGGCCCATGAGCAGTTCTTC	CASSSDRAHEQFF
TRBJ1-2	-	14	-	TRBV18	TGTGCCAGCTCACCTTTTGCGGGGGAGGATGGCTACACCTTC	CASSPFAGEDGYTF
TRBJ1-1	few	10	-	TRBV30	TGTGCCTGGGGACTCGGTGAAGCTTTCTTT	CAWGLGEAFF
TRBJ1-1	-	15	-	TRBV15	TGTGCCACCAGCAGAGATTTGTTACGGAACACTGAAGCTTTCTTT	CATSRDLLRNTEAFF
TRBJ2-5	few	15	TRBD2	TRBV4-1	TGCGCCAGCGCGAGGCTAGCGGTGATCCAAGAGACCCAGTACTTC	CASARLAVIQETQYF
TRBJ2-5	few	16	-	TRBV30	TGTGCCTGGAGTGTATACCGGGCTCCCAATCAAGAGACCCAGTACTTC	CAWSVYRAPNQETQYF
TRBJ2-5	-	10	-	TRBV20-1	TGCAGTGCCATAAGAGAGACCCAGTACTTC	CSAIRETQYF
TRBJ2-2	-	15	-	TRBV30	TGTGCCTGGAGTGTACGATGGGGAGGATCCGGGGAGCTGTTTTTT	CAWSVRWGGSGELFF
TRBJ2-7	-	14	-	TRBV4-3	TGCGCCAGCAGCCAAGAATTGTCTCTCGACGAGCAGTACTTC	CASSQELSLDEQYF
TRBJ1-5	-	15	-	TRBV15	TGTGCCACCAGCAGATCGGGGGTTACCATTCAGCCCCAGCATTTT	CATSRSGVTIQPQHF
TRBJ1-2	-	16	-	TRBV30	TGTGCCTGGAGTTACGGTTGGATCTCAGGGGACTATGGCTACACCTTC	CAWSYGWISGDYGYTF
TRBJ2-7	once	14	-	TRBV5-1	TGCGCCAGCAGCCCCGGTGGGGGGCTCTACGAGCAGTACTTC	CASSPGGGLYEQYF
TRBJ1-6	-	10	TRBD1	TRBV30	TGCGCCGGGGGACAGTCCCCCCTCCACTTT	CAGGQSPLHF
TRBJ2-7	-	13	-	TRBV30	TGTGCCTGGAGTGTCCAGGCCTCCTACGAGCAGTACTTC	CAWSVQASYEQYF
TRBJ1-1	-	14	-	TRBV15	TGTGCCACCAGCAGGGACAGCTGGAACACTGAAGCTTTCTTT	CATSRDSWNTEAFF
TRBJ2-2	-	14	-	TRBV29-1	TGCAGCGTTGGGGAAAGGGTTAACACCGGGGAGCTGTTTTTT	CSVGERVNTGELFF
TRBJ2-3	-	13	-	TRBV12-5	TGTGCTAGTGGTTTACAGGCCACAGATACGCAGTATTTT	CASGLQATDTQYF
TRBJ2-5	-	15	TRBD1	TRBV5-1	TGCGCCAGCAGCTCGGGACAGGGGAATCAAGAGACCCAGTACTTC	CASSSGQGNQETQYF
TRBJ2-3	-	14	-	TRBV9	TGTGCCAGCAGCGCGACGGGGAGCACAGATACGCAGTATTTT	CASSATGSTDTQYF
TRBJ2-5	-	13	-	TRBV25-1	TGTGCCAGCAGTCCCGAGGGTCGAGAGACCCAGTACTTC	CASSPEGRETQYF
TRBJ2-3	-	12	-	TRBV19	TGTGCCAGTAGGGGCAGCACAGATACGCAGTATTTT	CASRGSTDTQYF